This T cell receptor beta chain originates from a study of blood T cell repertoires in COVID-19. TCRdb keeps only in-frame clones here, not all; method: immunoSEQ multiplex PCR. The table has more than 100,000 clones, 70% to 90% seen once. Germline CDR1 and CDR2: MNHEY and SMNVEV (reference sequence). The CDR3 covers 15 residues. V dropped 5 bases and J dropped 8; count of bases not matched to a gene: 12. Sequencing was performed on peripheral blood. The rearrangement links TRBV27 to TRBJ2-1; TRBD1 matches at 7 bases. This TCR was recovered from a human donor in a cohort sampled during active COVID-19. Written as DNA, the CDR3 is TGTGCCAGCAGTGACCCGACAGGGATCCTCGATGAGCAGTTCTTC. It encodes CASSDPTGILDEQFF.